Listed here are 27 T cell receptor beta chains from one sample, sequenced in a study of STAT3 mutations in large granular lymphocyte leukemia. Study results and caveats: In T-cell large granular lymphocyte leukemia, about half of patients showed multiple immunodominant subclonotypes.

These receptors' targets are unknown. TCRdb keeps only in-frame clones here, not all; method: immunoSEQ multiplex PCR. The data show about 7,700 clones, roughly 70% seen once. Sequencing was performed on peripheral blood mononuclear cells. Receptor source: a woman in her 40s with T-cell large granular lymphocyte leukemia. Some clones in this sample may be carry-over from other donors' samples.

The chain carries TRBV18 and TRBJ2-7; 9 bases match TRBD2. This CDR3 has 15 residues. Germline assignment: CDR1 KGHSH and CDR2 LQKENI. V was pared by 4 bases and J by 0 bases, with 4 bases of the junction left unmatched. CDR3 residues: CASSRTSAGSYEQYF. CDR3 sequence (DNA): TGTGCCAGCTCACGGACTAGCGCCGGCTCCTACGAGCAGTACTTC.

This rearrangement joins TRBV5-4 to TRBJ2-3; unclear D gene. Germline values: CDR1 SGHNT, CDR2 YYREEE (reference sequence). Trimming cost V 2 bases and J 5 bases, with 9 bases left between them. The CDR3 covers 13 residues. The chain's CDR3 is CASSFEQEDTQYF. For the CDR3, the DNA is TGTGCCAGCAGCTTCGAGCAGGAAGATACGCAGTATTTT.

The rearrangement joins TRBV19 to TRBJ2-3; D possibly matches TRBD1 or TRBD2 (5 bases each). V lost 9 bases, J lost 5 bases, and 12 bases lay in between. The CDR3 loop spans 12 amino acids. Per the germline V gene, CDR1 is LNHDA and CDR2 is SQIVND (reference sequence). The CDR3 region has the DNA TGTGCCAGCAGACAGAGCGGAGATACGCAGTATTTT. Encoded protein: CASRQSGDTQYF. Complete variable domain (other parts from reference TRBV19 and TRBJ2-3): DGGITQSPKYLFRKEGQNVTLSCEQNLNHDAMYWYRQDPGQGLRLIYYSQIVNDFQKGDIAEGYSVSREKKESFPLTVTSAQKNPTAFYLCASRQSGDTQYFGPGTRLTVL.

The CDR3 sequence: CASSPPDRYEQYF. CDR3 sequence (DNA): TGTGCCAGCTCACCACCTGACAGATACGAGCAGTACTTC. The chain has TRBV18 and TRBJ2-7, with a weak D call TRBD1 (5 bases). This CDR3 has 13 amino acids. CDR1 and CDR2 (germline): KGHSH, LQKENI. The ends were cut back, 0 bases at V and 4 bases at J, with 7 bases in the middle. The variable domain in full, completed from reference TRBV18 and TRBJ2-7, reads NAGVMQNPRHLVRRRGQEARLRCSPMKGHSHVYWYRQLPEEGLKFMVYLQKENIIDESGMPKERFSAEFPKEGPSILRIQQVVRGDSAAYFCASSPPDRYEQYFGPGTRLTVT.

This chain joins TRBV25-1 and TRBJ1-2, with D possibly TRBD1 on 6 matching bases. Germline V gene lookup returns CDR1 MGHDK and CDR2 SYGVNS. The V gene lost 1 base and the J gene lost 4 bases, with 19 bases spanning the gap. There are 17 residues in the CDR3. The chain's CDR3 is CASSESPGGGGLYGYTF. In nucleotides, the CDR3 is TGTGCCAGCAGTGAATCCCCCGGGGGCGGGGGGCTCTATGGCTACACCTTC.

The chain employs TRBV7-9 and TRBJ1-2; D not resolved. V lost 5 bases to trimming and J lost 8 bases, with 18 bases between them. The CDR3 is made up of 14 amino acids. The germline V gene encodes CDR1 SEHNR and CDR2 FQNEAQ (reference sequence). Here the CDR3 reads CASSQERVGHGYTF. CDR3 DNA sequence: TGTGCCAGCAGCCAAGAACGGGTCGGGCACGGCTACACCTTC. Full variable domain (missing parts from reference TRBV7-9 and TRBJ1-2): DTGVSQNPRHKITKRGQNVTFRCDPISEHNRLYWYRQTLGQGPEFLTYFQNEAQLEKSRLLSDRFSAERPKGSFSTLEIQRTEQGDSAMYLCASSQERVGHGYTFGSGTRLTVV.

The V call is TRBV5-8, the J call TRBJ1-2; perhaps TRBD1 as D (6 bases). CDR1 and CDR2 (germline): SGHTS, YDEGEE. Trimming removed 3 bases at V and 8 bases at J, with 17 bases between. The CDR3 has 14 amino acids. This CDR3 is CASSSPGALWGYTF. The CDR3 DNA reads as TGTGCCAGCAGCTCCCCAGGGGCTTTGTGGGGCTACACCTTC. The full variable domain, with the rest looked up from reference TRBV5-8 and TRBJ1-2, is EAGVTQSPTHLIKTRGQQATLRCSPISGHTSVYWYQQALGLGLQFLLWYDEGEERNRGNFPPRFSGRQFPNYSSELNVNALELEDSALYLCASSSPGALWGYTFGSGTRLTVV.

The J gene is TRBJ1-1, the V gene TRBV29-1, with a weak D call TRBD1 (6 bases). The CDR3 spans 13 residues. The V end lost 4 bases, the J end lost 2 bases, and 11 bases lay between the germline ends. Germline CDR1 is SQVTM and CDR2 is ANQGSEA. The CDR3 here is CSVVGAGNTEAFF. As DNA, the CDR3 is TGCAGCGTTGTGGGGGCTGGCAACACTGAAGCTTTCTTT.

The V call is TRBV30, the J call TRBJ2-7; TRBD1 matches at 8 bases. CDR1 GTSNPN and CDR2 SVGIG come from the germline V gene (reference sequence). With V trimmed by 2 bases and J by 1 base, 7 bases remained unmatched. CDR3 size: 15 residues. The CDR3 loop is CAWSSITGGSYEQYF. The CDR3 DNA reads as TGTGCCTGGAGTAGCATCACAGGGGGATCCTACGAGCAGTACTTC.

V usage is TRBV5-1 and J usage is TRBJ2-7; D possibly corresponds to TRBD1 (5 bases). Trimming removed 1 base at V and 0 bases at J, with 8 bases between. This CDR3 has 14 residues. Germline lookup yields CDR1 SGHRS and CDR2 YFSETQ. Here the CDR3 DNA reads TGCGCCAGCAGCTTGAAGGGGCACTCCTACGAGCAGTACTTC. It specifies CASSLKGHSYEQYF.

V usage is TRBV18 and J usage is TRBJ2-7; D is tentatively TRBD1 or TRBD2 (5 bases each). The V gene's germline CDR1 is KGHSH and CDR2 LQKENI. The ends were cut back, 3 bases at V and 2 bases at J, with 14 bases in the middle. This CDR3 is 15 amino acids long. For the CDR3, the DNA is TGTGCCAGCTCACCCCCGGGACGGAGAACCTACGAGCAGTACTTC. Its translation is CASSPPGRRTYEQYF.

The rearrangement uses TRBV7-9 and TRBJ2-7; no firm D call. CDR3 length: 13 residues. CDR1 is SEHNR and CDR2 is FQNEAQ in the germline V gene (reference sequence). Trimming removed 2 bases from V and 3 bases from J, with 8 bases in between. Here the CDR3 reads CASSLSQDYEQYF. CDR3 coding DNA: TGTGCCAGCAGCTTATCTCAGGACTACGAGCAGTACTTC.

This sequence joins TRBV7-8 and TRBJ2-1; no reliable D call. CDR3 length equals 12 residues. Germline loops: CDR1 SGHVS, CDR2 FQNEAQ. Deletions cut 6 bases from V and 5 bases from J, with 8 bases between. The CDR3 sequence is CASSPDHNEQFF. CDR3 in DNA: TGTGCCAGCAGTCCCGATCACAATGAGCAGTTCTTC.

J is TRBJ2-7 and V is TRBV27; 9 nucleotides match TRBD1. Per germline, CDR1 MNHEY and CDR2 SMNVEV (reference sequence). This CDR3 comprises 17 residues. The V gene end was trimmed by 6 bases and the J gene end by 5 bases; junction bases not matched to a gene: 17. The DNA for the CDR3 is TGTGCCAGCAGCGTCCGCATCCCCGGGACAGGGAGGGACGAGCAGTACTTC. It is translated as CASSVRIPGTGRDEQYF.

The chain links TRBV7-9 to TRBJ1-1; the D is unclear. Trimming took off 5 bases at V and 0 bases at J, with 10 bases between the two ends. This CDR3 comprises 14 residues. The germline gives CDR1 SEHNR, CDR2 FQNEAQ (reference sequence). CDR3: CASSPKDVNTEAFF. The CDR3 DNA sequence: TGTGCCAGCAGCCCAAAGGACGTGAACACTGAAGCTTTCTTT.

This rearrangement joins TRBV27 to TRBJ2-7, with TRBD2 identical over 13 bases. This CDR3 comprises 14 residues. The V gene's germline CDR1 is MNHEY and CDR2 SMNVEV (reference sequence). The junction had 4 bases not matched to a gene; V was cut back by 4 bases and J by 7 bases. The DNA for the CDR3 is TGTGCCAGCAGTTCACCGGGACTAGCGGGGGAGCAGTACTTC. Encoded protein: CASSSPGLAGEQYF.

This clone was detected only a few times. This rearrangement joins TRBV15 to TRBJ1-5, with a weak D call TRBD1 (6 bases). The CDR3 length is 12 residues. Germline V gives CDR1 LNHNV, CDR2 YYDKDF (reference sequence). Trimming removed 8 bases at V and 5 bases at J, with 10 bases between. The CDR3 sequence is CATSDRYQPQHF. Here the CDR3 DNA reads TGTGCCACCTCGGACAGATATCAGCCCCAGCATTTT.

This clone has only a few counts. This chain connects TRBV30 to TRBJ2-7; 9 positions match TRBD1. The CDR3 runs to 15 residues. Germline trimming cut 1 base from V and 5 bases from J; bases unmatched to any gene: 9. Germline V gene lookup returns CDR1 GTSNPN and CDR2 SVGIG (reference sequence). The CDR3: CAWSAGTGKGDEQYF. Written as DNA, the CDR3 is TGTGCCTGGAGTGCGGGGACAGGGAAGGGGGACGAGCAGTACTTC.

The chain is built from TRBV5-4 and TRBJ2-1; 8 positions match TRBD2. The CDR3 is made up of 13 amino acids. V was pared by 10 bases and J by 5 bases, with 8 bases of the junction left unmatched. Per germline, CDR1 SGHNT and CDR2 YYREEE (reference sequence). In nucleotides, the CDR3 is TGTGCCCCAGGCGGGGGGCCCGACAATGAGCAGTTCTTC. Residues: CAPGGGPDNEQFF. The full variable domain, in which reference TRBV5-4 and TRBJ2-1 provide the parts outside the CDR3, is ETGVTQSPTHLIKTRGQQVTLRCSSQSGHNTVSWYQQALGQGPQFIFQYYREEENGRGNFPPRFSGLQFPNYSSELNVNALELDDSALYLCAPGGGPDNEQFFGPGTRLTVL.

This clone was counted between two and nine times. This chain joins TRBV5-1 and TRBJ1-1; D might be TRBD1 (6 bases). CDR3 length: 17 amino acids. CDR1 and CDR2 from the germline V gene are SGHRS and YFSETQ. V gave up 0 bases and J gave up 1 base, with 16 bases separating them. CDR3 DNA: TGCGCCAGCAGCTTGGACAACAGGGTAGAGGGGAACACTGAAGCTTTCTTT. The encoded protein is CASSLDNRVEGNTEAFF.

This chain connects TRBV7-9 to TRBJ2-7, with D perhaps assigned TRBD1 or TRBD2 (5 bases each). The CDR3 runs to 12 residues. Germline loops: CDR1 SEHNR, CDR2 FQNEAQ (reference sequence). V was clipped by 4 bases and J by 8 bases, with 12 bases between them. CDR3 in amino acids: CASSSGLDKQYF. In DNA form, the CDR3 reads TGTGCCAGCAGCTCCGGACTGGACAAGCAGTACTTC.

The chain is built from TRBV29-1 and TRBJ1-1; D may be TRBD1 (6 bases). V lost 6 bases to trimming and J lost 4 bases, with 15 bases between them. CDR3 length: 13 amino acids. The germline CDR1 and CDR2 sequences are SQVTM and ANQGSEA. CDR3 coding DNA: TGCAGCGTGTACAGGGTAGCGAGCACTGAAGCTTTCTTT. Translation gives CSVYRVASTEAFF.

This clone was found once. The genes are TRBV18 and TRBJ1-5, with 8 bases aligning to TRBD1. This CDR3 comprises 13 residues. The trim removed 3 bases at V and 7 bases at J, leaving 2 bases unmatched. Germline CDR1 reads KGHSH; CDR2 reads LQKENI. The CDR3 loop is CASSPNRGQPQHF. DNA of the CDR3: TGTGCCAGCTCACCCAACAGGGGGCAGCCCCAGCATTTT.

The genes are TRBV5-1 and TRBJ1-2, with 8 bases identical to TRBD1. CDR1 is SGHRS, CDR2 YFSETQ, per germline. The CDR3 has 15 amino acids. V dropped 4 bases and J dropped 3; count of bases not matched to a gene: 8. CDR3 nucleotides: TGCGCCAGCAGCCGACAGGGGAATGAAGACTATGGCTACACCTTC. Translated: CASSRQGNEDYGYTF.

The V call is TRBV27, the J call TRBJ1-5; no definite D call. Looked up from germline, CDR1 is MNHEY and CDR2 is SMNVEV (reference sequence). The CDR3 covers 15 residues. V was trimmed by 0 bases and J by 2 bases, leaving 8 bases between them. CDR3 DNA: TGTGCCAGCAGTTTATCACGTCCCGGCAATCAGCCCCAGCATTTT. It encodes CASSLSRPGNQPQHF.

The V call is TRBV18, the J call TRBJ1-1; 7 bases map to TRBD1. The ends lost 4 bases at V and 1 base at J; junction bases unmatched: 6. From germline, CDR1 is KGHSH and CDR2 LQKENI. The CDR3 runs to 15 residues. The CDR3 reads CASSRRPGGNTEAFF. The CDR3 region has the DNA TGTGCCAGCTCACGCCGTCCAGGGGGGAACACTGAAGCTTTCTTT.

CDR3 sequence: CATRGRRQPYGYTF. CDR3 nucleotide sequence: TGTGCCACCCGGGGACGAAGACAGCCCTATGGCTACACCTTC. The chain carries TRBV7-9 and TRBJ1-2; maybe TRBD1 (5 bases). V lost 10 bases and J lost 4, with 19 bases in between. Germline lookup yields CDR1 SEHNR and CDR2 FQNEAQ (reference sequence). CDR3 length: 14 residues.